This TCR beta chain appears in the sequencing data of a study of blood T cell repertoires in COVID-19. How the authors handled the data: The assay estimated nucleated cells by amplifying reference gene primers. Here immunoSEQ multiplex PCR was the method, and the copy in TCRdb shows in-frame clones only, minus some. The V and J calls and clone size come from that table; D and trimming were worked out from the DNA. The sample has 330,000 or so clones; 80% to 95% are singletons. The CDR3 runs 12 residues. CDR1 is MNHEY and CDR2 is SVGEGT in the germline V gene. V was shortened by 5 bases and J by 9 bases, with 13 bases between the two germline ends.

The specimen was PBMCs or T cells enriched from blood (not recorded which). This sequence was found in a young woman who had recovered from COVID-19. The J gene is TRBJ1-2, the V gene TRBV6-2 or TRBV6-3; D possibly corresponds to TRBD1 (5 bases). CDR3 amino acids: CASSADSYSYTF. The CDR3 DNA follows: TGTGCCAGCAGTGCCGACAGCTACAGCTACACCTTC.